This T cell receptor (beta chain) appears in the sequencing data of a study of CD8+ T cells in alopecia areata. About the research overall: Twice daily, treated patients received 5 to 10 mg of oral tofacitinib.

V was pared by 0 bases and J by 6 bases, with 4 bases of the junction left unmatched. The CDR3 runs 15 residues. Per germline, CDR1 LNHDA and CDR2 SQIVND (reference sequence). Study results and limitations: Affected scalp, especially in alopecia totalis/universalis, had a higher clonality than normal scalp did.

Of note for this clone: Its antigen is unknown.

cDNA prepared by RNA extraction and subsequent reverse transcription served as the template for sequencing. TCRdb's table, derived via immunoSEQ multiplex PCR, lists solely in-frame clones and lacks some. This table has about 150,000 clones, about 89% appearing once. Specimen: CD8+ T cells sorted from blood, collected at week 0. The clonotype comes from a human donor with alopecia areata. The rearrangement links TRBV19 to TRBJ2-1, with 8 positions matching TRBD2. CDR3 sequence reads: CASSIDVGGGNEQFF. The CDR3 coding sequence is TGTGCCAGTAGTATAGATGTCGGGGGGGGCAATGAGCAGTTCTTC. Full variable domain (remainder filled in from reference TRBV19 and TRBJ2-1): DGGITQSPKYLFRKEGQNVTLSCEQNLNHDAMYWYRQDPGQGLRLIYYSQIVNDFQKGDIAEGYSVSREKKESFPLTVTSAQKNPTAFYLCASSIDVGGGNEQFFGPGTRLTVL.